This T cell receptor beta chain stems from a study of shared clonotypes between healthy human individuals. This clone was detected only once. V shed 3 bases and J shed 2 bases, with 12 bases lying between them. The germline gives CDR1 SGDLS, CDR2 YYNGEE. The CDR3 consists of 14 residues. The table came from immunoSEQ multiplex PCR; TCRdb's copy has only in-frame clones and leaves some out. The sample has roughly 2 million clones; about 95% are singletons. Terminally differentiated effector memory CD45RA+ cells were left out of the naive CD8 fraction, which was CD45RO-negative and positively selected for CCR7.

Sequenced input: naive CD8+ T cells sorted from blood. This receptor was taken from a man aged 18 to 30 in good health. The chain joins TRBV9 to TRBJ2-7, with a possible D match to TRBD1 (6 bases). The CDR3 DNA reads TGTGCCAGCAGCGATCGGGACAAGGCCTACGAGCAGTACTTC. Amino acid sequence: CASSDRDKAYEQYF.